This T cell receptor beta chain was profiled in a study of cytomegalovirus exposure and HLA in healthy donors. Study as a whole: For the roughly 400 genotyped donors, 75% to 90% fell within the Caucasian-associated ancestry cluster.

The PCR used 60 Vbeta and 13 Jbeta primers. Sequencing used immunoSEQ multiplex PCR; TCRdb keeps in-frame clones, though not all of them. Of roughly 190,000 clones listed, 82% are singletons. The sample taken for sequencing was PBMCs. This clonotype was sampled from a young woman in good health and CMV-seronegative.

Here the CDR3 DNA reads TGTGCCAGCCCCGGAGGGTTGAACACTGAAGCTTTCTTT. Amino acid sequence: CASPGGLNTEAFF. The rearrangement links TRBV7-9 to TRBJ1-1, with unresolved D. Germline values: CDR1 SEHNR, CDR2 FQNEAQ (reference sequence). CDR3 length: 13 residues. Trimming removed 8 bases from V and 0 bases from J, with 10 bases in between.